These 6 T cell receptor beta chains originate from one sample sequenced in a study of blood T cell repertoires in COVID-19. TCRdb's copy holds only in-frame clones and misses some; the assay was immunoSEQ multiplex PCR. The sample consists of about 290,000 clones, around 92% of them appearing once. Material for sequencing was peripheral blood. The origin of the receptors is a woman younger than 45 with COVID-19, enrolled during active disease.

The J gene is TRBJ2-1, the V gene TRBV15, with 7 bases aligning to TRBD1. The V gene end was trimmed by 4 bases and the J gene end by 5 bases; junction bases not matched to a gene: 17. CDR3 length: 18 residues. Germline CDR1 reads LNHNV; CDR2 reads YYDKDF (reference sequence). The CDR3 region is CATSTWGVRGRQNNEQFF. The CDR3, as DNA: TGTGCCACCAGCACATGGGGCGTGAGGGGGCGCCAGAACAATGAGCAGTTCTTC.

The rearrangement joins TRBV2 to TRBJ2-5; perhaps TRBD1 as D (6 bases). The CDR3 contains 12 residues. Trimming pared 6 bases from V and 4 bases from J, leaving 9 bases between. Germline CDR1 SNHLY, CDR2 FYNNEI. Here the CDR3 reads CASRTDRETQYF. DNA of the CDR3: TGTGCCAGCAGAACGGACAGAGAGACCCAGTACTTC.

The chain joins TRBV11-2 to TRBJ1-1; D ambiguous. Trimming pared 5 bases from V and 9 bases from J, leaving 19 bases between. Germline-derived CDR1 and CDR2 are SGHAT and FQNNGV. This CDR3 comprises 14 residues. The CDR3 DNA sequence: TGTGCCAGCAGCCCTAGTGGAAATAGCGTTAAAGCTTTCTTT. It yields the protein CASSPSGNSVKAFF.

This clone was counted between two and nine times. The V gene is TRBV5-1, the J gene TRBJ2-7; 8 nucleotides match TRBD1. The CDR3 runs 16 residues. Germline CDR1 is SGHRS and CDR2 is YFSETQ. V was clipped by 3 bases and J by 2 bases; unmatched bases: 10. The CDR3 here is CASSYLFRGPTYEQYF. CDR3 coding DNA: TGCGCCAGCAGCTACCTCTTCAGGGGGCCTACCTACGAGCAGTACTTC.

The V call is TRBV10-1, the J call TRBJ2-1, with a possible D match to TRBD2 (5 bases). The germline CDR1 and CDR2 sequences are WNHNN and SYGVQD (reference sequence). Trimming shortened V by 2 bases and J by 2 bases, and 10 bases separated the two germline ends. This CDR3 spans 15 amino acids. CDR3 region: CASSERGFPYNEQFF. The DNA for the CDR3 is TGCGCCAGCAGTGAGCGAGGGTTTCCCTACAATGAGCAGTTCTTC.

The CDR3 spells CASSLGLPGQGALEQFF. The CDR3 DNA sequence: TGTGCCAGCAGCTTAGGTCTTCCGGGACAGGGGGCTTTGGAGCAGTTCTTC. The chain recombines TRBV13 with TRBJ2-1; 12 nucleotides line up with TRBD1. Germline-derived CDR1 and CDR2 are PRHDT and FYEKMQ (reference sequence). The CDR3 consists of 17 residues. V trimming: 0 bases; J trimming: 10 bases; junction bases outside the gene matches: 10.